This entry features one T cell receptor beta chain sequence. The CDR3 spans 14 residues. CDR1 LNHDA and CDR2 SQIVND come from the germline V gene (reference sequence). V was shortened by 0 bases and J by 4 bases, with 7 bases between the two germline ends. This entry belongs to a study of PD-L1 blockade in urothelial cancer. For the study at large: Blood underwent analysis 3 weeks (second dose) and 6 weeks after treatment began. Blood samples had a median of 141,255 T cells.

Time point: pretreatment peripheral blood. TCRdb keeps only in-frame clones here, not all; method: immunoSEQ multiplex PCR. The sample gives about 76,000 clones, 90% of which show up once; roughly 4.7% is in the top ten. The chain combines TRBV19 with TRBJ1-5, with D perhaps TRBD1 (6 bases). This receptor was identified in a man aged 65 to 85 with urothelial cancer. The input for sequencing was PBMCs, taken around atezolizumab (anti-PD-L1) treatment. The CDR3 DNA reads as TGTGCCAGTAGTATAGACAGGGGAAATCAGCCCCAGCATTTT. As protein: CASSIDRGNQPQHF.